This entry describes one T cell receptor (beta chain). This clone's antigen is unknown. Per-base qualities were not stored, and no clone one base away is much larger. From the cysteine up to the phenylalanine, the CDR3 has a length of 14 residues. Only the CDR3 portion is preserved as DNA: 42 bases, with reading frame beginning at the first base. The germline V gene encodes CDR1 LNHNV and CDR2 YYDKDF (reference sequence). V is cut by 0 bases and J by 10 bases, and the space between the germline ends is 15 bases. Using the deep immunoSEQ assay, multiplex PCR amplified TCR CDR3 regions from genomic DNA. For each cell subset, the extracted genomic DNA was distributed evenly across all wells of several immunoSEQ 96-well plates, and each plate served as one replicate. For unsorted PBMC, about 270 ng of genomic DNA, equivalent to approximately 28,000 T cell genomes, went into each replicate PCR. Ten immunoSEQ deep assay plates were used to sequence the unsorted PBMC genomic DNA. The purified libraries were quantified using a Qubit 3.0 fluorometer, sized with a Bioanalyzer 2100, and then quantified again using the KAPA Library Quantification kit. Each immunoSEQ 96-well plate was sequenced on its own single-read 150-cycle Illumina NextSeq 550 flow cell. In the source study's methods: Because the immunoSEQ output included only junctional sequences and no quality scores, the filtering could not be the same as the filtering used for full-length reads. Sequences were annotated with PyIR, a Python wrapper for IgBLAST v1.9, using IMGT germline references to assign V/J genes and CDR3. Any read was removed if the V/J assignment was weak (E-value above 1e-6), the CDR3 was missing, or the read contained stop codons, out-of-frame junctions, or ambiguous translated residues. A V3J clonotype was defined by an identical inferred V gene, J gene, and CDR3 amino acid sequence. The percentage overlap between two repertoires was calculated by dividing the number of shared unique clonotypes by the size of the smaller repertoire. Repertoire richness was assessed with RTK rarefaction, the Chao1 estimator, and Recon v2.1 estimates of unobserved clonotypes. As stored in TCRdb, this immuneACCESS dataset retains in-frame rearrangements with V and J assigned. A fraction of the clones does not appear; measured against another copy, unresolved V genes explain less than half of the discrepancy, and the remainder lacks a known reason. That table gives V, J and clone size, and the DNA gave D and trimming. The sample has about 520,000 clones on record, over 75% of them singletons. The top ten constitute about 13% of the sample.

Healthy HIV-negative adults with no recently reported acute infections or vaccinations were included as donors. Only Caucasian adults living in Nashville, Tennessee, USA were represented among the donors. For unsorted samples, tens of millions of PBMCs were counted and genomic DNA was extracted with the QIAamp DNA Blood Mini kit. Blood was obtained by leukapheresis, after which PBMCs were separated by Ficoll-Histopaque density gradient centrifugation and cryopreserved in liquid nitrogen vapor phase. The source of the sample is a study of shared clonotypes between healthy human individuals (TCRdb year 2020). A note on the overall study: Two women and three men aged 18 to 49 years were included in the cohort. Between about 0.85 and 10 billion PBMCs per donor were obtained by leukapheresis. Blood TCR repertoires of about five healthy adults were deeply sequenced to estimate repertoire size and the extent of clonotype sharing between individuals. To increase sequencing depth and limit assay-specific biases, TCR repertoire library preparation and sequencing were carried out by different laboratories using diverse techniques.

The paper's findings and limits, for the study overall: The genetic and exposure-history diversity represented was limited by the small number of donors. Pairwise subsampling indicated that sequencing depth was expected to affect the degree of clonotype sharing among donors. Sampling was limited to blood, and TCR repertoires in tissue likely differ from TCR repertoires in blood.

The chain is assembled from TRBV15 and TRBJ1-1, with no reliable assignment of the D segment. The receptor was derived from a woman aged 40 to 55 in good health. Some clones in this sample may be carry-over from other donors' samples. Source material: PBMCs. At the DNA level, the sequence is TGTGCCACCAGCAGAGATCGCCCACCCGGGGTAGCTTTCTTT. Its translation is CATSRDRPPGVAFF.